Presented here are 27 T cell receptor beta chains from one specimen sequenced in a study of shared T cell receptors in the human thymus. Only in-frame clones appear in the TCRdb table, and some are missing; sequencing was by immunoSEQ multiplex PCR. The repertoire holds over 65,000 clones, about 95% seen once, with less than 0.04% in the top ten. Sequenced material: thymocytes. The receptors were sampled from a human donor.

This clone has just one count. The chain employs TRBV19 and TRBJ1-4; 7 positions agree with TRBD1. In germline, CDR1 is LNHDA, CDR2 SQIVND (reference sequence). There are 15 residues in the CDR3. V was clipped by 8 bases and J by 6 bases; unmatched bases: 12. The CDR3 region is CASHSGTALYEKLFF. The CDR3 DNA follows: TGTGCCAGTCATTCTGGGACAGCCTTGTATGAAAAACTGTTTTTT.

The chain employs TRBV29-1 and TRBJ2-3; 9 bases align to TRBD1. Germline values: CDR1 SQVTM, CDR2 ANQGSEA. There are 15 residues in the CDR3. V dropped 6 bases and J dropped 5; count of bases not matched to a gene: 12. This CDR3 reads CSVHMGDRVLDTQYF. CDR3 bases: TGCAGCGTCCACATGGGGGACAGGGTTCTAGATACGCAGTATTTT.

This chain links TRBV5-3 with TRBJ1-1, with a weak D call TRBD1 (6 bases). TRBV5-3 is noted as an ORF with a role that remains uncertain. The CDR3 totals 17 residues. Trimming shortened V by 0 bases and J by 1 base, and 16 bases separated the two germline ends. The CDR3 here is CARSLVKVGGANTEAFF. The DNA of the CDR3 is TGTGCCAGAAGCTTGGTCAAGGTAGGGGGAGCGAACACTGAAGCTTTCTTT.

This chain connects TRBV11-2 to TRBJ2-7, with D possibly matching TRBD1 (6 bases). This CDR3 spans 16 amino acids. V lost 3 bases and J 0 bases, leaving 15 bases between the germline ends. Germline-derived CDR1 and CDR2 are SGHAT and FQNNGV. The CDR3 protein is CASSFRDTLSSYEQYF. The CDR3 DNA sequence: TGTGCCAGCAGCTTTAGGGACACCTTGAGCTCCTACGAGCAGTACTTC.

The J gene is TRBJ1-2, the V gene TRBV7-2, with 9 positions matching TRBD1. Germline V gene sequence: CDR1 SGHTA, CDR2 FQGNSA. The CDR3 is 15 residues long. V was pared by 5 bases and J by 6 bases, with 10 bases of the junction left unmatched. CDR3 DNA sequence: TGTGCCAGCAGCATCCGGGACAGGGAGGAACATGGCTACACCTTC. It yields the protein CASSIRDREEHGYTF.

The chain uses TRBV4-1 and TRBJ1-6; D remains ambiguous. Deletions cut 1 base from V and 0 bases from J, with 7 bases between. The V gene's germline CDR1 is MGHRA and CDR2 YSYEKL. This CDR3 spans 16 amino acids. This chain's CDR3 is CASSQVVSSYNSPLHF. The DNA for the CDR3 is TGCGCCAGCAGCCAAGTGGTGAGCTCCTATAATTCACCCCTCCACTTT.

The chain has TRBV27 and TRBJ2-7, with D perhaps matching TRBD2 (7 bases). V lost 6 bases, J lost 5 bases, and 20 bases lay in between. This CDR3 has 15 amino acids. Germline V gene lookup returns CDR1 MNHEY and CDR2 SMNVEV (reference sequence). CDR3 nucleotide sequence: TGTGCCAGCAGGGACAGACGCGGGGGCTGTGACGAGCAGTACTTC. Protein sequence: CASRDRRGGCDEQYF.

The chain has TRBV30 and TRBJ2-7; TRBD1 agrees at 8 bases. J lost 1 base, V lost 2 bases, and 4 bases had no gene match. Per germline, CDR1 GTSNPN and CDR2 SVGIG (reference sequence). The CDR3 length is 14 residues. The CDR3 DNA follows: TGTGCCTGGAGTAGGACAGGGATGTCCTACGAGCAGTACTTC. This encodes CAWSRTGMSYEQYF.

The J gene is TRBJ1-4, the V gene TRBV11-3, with TRBD1 matching over 9 bases. Looked up from germline, CDR1 is SGHNT and CDR2 is YENEEA. The CDR3 loop spans 16 amino acids. The V and J ends lost 8 bases and 1 base, in that order; junction bases with no gene match: 8. CDR3 nucleotides: TGTGCCAGCGGAGGGGACAGGGACCAAACTAATGAAAAACTGTTTTTT. Protein sequence: CASGGDRDQTNEKLFF.

The CDR3 DNA reads TGTGCCAGTAGTATTTCACGGGTCGGCAATCAGCCCCAGCATTTT. Translated, it gives CASSISRVGNQPQHF. The chain has TRBV19 and TRBJ1-5; D remains ambiguous. Between the trimmed V and J ends, which lost 3 bases and 2 bases, there was a span of 11 bases. The CDR3 sequence is 15 residues long. Germline CDR1 and CDR2: LNHDA and SQIVND (reference sequence).

The chain joins TRBV5-1 to TRBJ2-1, with 10 bases that match TRBD1. The CDR3 has 14 residues. CDR1 SGHRS and CDR2 YFSETQ come from the germline V gene. J lost 6 bases, V lost 8 bases, and 8 bases had no gene match. CDR3 sequence reads: CARTRGTGANEQFF. Here the CDR3 DNA reads TGCGCCAGAACACGCGGGACAGGGGCCAATGAGCAGTTCTTC.

The V gene is TRBV27, the J gene TRBJ2-1, with TRBD2 matching 13 bases. The CDR3 has 23 amino acids. Germline V gene sequence: CDR1 MNHEY, CDR2 SMNVEV (reference sequence). With 6 bases clipped from V and 5 bases from J, the junction kept 28 bases outside the gene matches. The CDR3 DNA follows: TGTGCCAGCAGACAGATTCCCCGCGGGACTAGCGGGGAATATCGAACAAAAAACAATGAGCAGTTCTTC. Encoded protein: CASRQIPRGTSGEYRTKNNEQFF.

The chain employs TRBV5-1 and TRBJ2-5; D not resolved. Germline CDR1 reads SGHRS; CDR2 reads YFSETQ. Trimming pared 0 bases from V and 2 bases from J, leaving 11 bases between. The CDR3 contains 15 residues. CDR3 region: CASSLGIRQQETQYF. The CDR3 DNA reads TGCGCCAGCAGCTTGGGTATACGCCAACAAGAGACCCAGTACTTC.

The genes are TRBV7-6 and TRBJ2-4, with TRBD1 as a possible D gene (6 bases). The V gene's germline CDR1 is SGHVS and CDR2 FNYEAQ. This CDR3 spans 15 amino acids. Trimming took off 5 bases at V and 2 bases at J, with 13 bases between the two ends. The CDR3 DNA is TGTGCCAGCAGCCCGGATGACAGGTCCAAAAACATTCAGTACTTC. Its translation: CASSPDDRSKNIQYF.

This chain links TRBV2 with TRBJ1-2, with a possible D match to TRBD1 (6 bases). CDR3 length equals 18 residues. Trimming shortened V by 6 bases and J by 4 bases, and 27 bases separated the two germline ends. Germline loops: CDR1 SNHLY, CDR2 FYNNEI. This CDR3 is CASSRLQGFTPVGYGYTF. For the CDR3, the DNA is TGTGCCAGCAGCCGTCTCCAGGGGTTTACCCCGGTGGGCTATGGCTACACCTTC. The variable domain in full, with the rest retrieved from reference TRBV2 and TRBJ1-2, is EPEVTQTPSHQVTQMGQEVILRCVPISNHLYFYWYRQILGQKVEFLVSFYNNEISEKSEIFDDQFSVERPDGSNFTLKIRSTKLEDSAMYFCASSRLQGFTPVGYGYTFGSGTRLTVV.

This rearrangement joins TRBV7-9 to TRBJ2-5; 7 bases map to TRBD1. The last part of the DNA fits TRBJ2-7 better; the J call may be wrong. The germline V gene encodes CDR1 SEHNR and CDR2 FQNEAQ (reference sequence). The CDR3 consists of 14 residues. CDR3 nucleotides: TGTGCCAGCAGCTTATTTCAGGGGGACTACGAGCAGTACTTC. Protein product: CASSLFQGDYEQYF.

The chain combines TRBV14 with TRBJ2-5; maybe TRBD1 (5 bases). Gene TRBJ2-7 matches the end of the DNA better, so the J call may be wrong. Per the germline V gene, CDR1 is SGHDN and CDR2 is FVKESK. The CDR3 contains 19 residues. As DNA, the CDR3 is TGTGCCAGCAGCCAAGAGCTGGCCGTTAACAGGCGATCCTTCTACGAGCAGTACTTC. Residues: CASSQELAVNRRSFYEQYF.

This chain connects TRBV7-3 to TRBJ2-1; 9 bases fit TRBD2. V lost 1 base to trimming and J lost 3 bases; unmatched junction nucleotides: 10. Germline CDR1 SGHTA, CDR2 FQGTGA. The CDR3 is 18 residues long. CDR3 in amino acids: CASSLSEDSSGNYNEQFF. The CDR3, as DNA: TGTGCCAGCAGCTTAAGTGAGGACTCTAGCGGGAACTACAATGAGCAGTTCTTC.

The rearrangement links TRBV20-1 to TRBJ2-7; no clear D gene. Trimming left V 3 bases short and J 10 bases short, with 13 bases between. The germline CDR1 and CDR2 sequences are DFQATT and SNEGSKA (reference sequence). The CDR3 contains 11 residues. Here the CDR3 reads CSASYESEQYF. The CDR3 DNA follows: TGCAGTGCTAGTTATGAATCGGAACAGTACTTC.

The V gene is TRBV12-5, the J gene TRBJ2-1; no reliable D call. The length of the CDR3 is 17 residues. V shed 1 base and J shed 9 bases, with 22 bases lying between them. Germline CDR1 is LGHNT and CDR2 is FRNRAP. DNA for the CDR3: TGTGCTAGTGGTTTGGCACGGCGTGACCCTCGAGACGTTGAGCAGTTCTTC. Protein product: CASGLARRDPRDVEQFF. Variable domain in full (rest from reference TRBV12-5 and TRBJ2-1): DARVTQTPRHKVTEMGQEVTMRCQPILGHNTVFWYRQTMMQGLELLAYFRNRAPLDDSGMPKDRFSAEMPDATLATLKIQPSEPRDSAVYFCASGLARRDPRDVEQFFGPGTRLTVL.

The genes are TRBV9 and TRBJ1-1; D unclear. The V gene's germline CDR1 is SGDLS and CDR2 YYNGEE. CDR3 size: 15 residues. V lost 0 bases to trimming and J lost 1 base, with 10 bases between them. CDR3 sequence reads: CASSVVNDPNTEAFF. The CDR3, as DNA: TGTGCCAGCAGCGTAGTTAACGACCCGAACACTGAAGCTTTCTTT.

Here the CDR3 reads CASSPMTRGNTGELFF. Written as DNA, the CDR3 is TGTGCCAGCTCACCGATGACTAGGGGGAACACCGGGGAGCTGTTTTTT. The chain combines TRBV18 with TRBJ2-2; weak D call: TRBD2 (6 bases). The germline CDR1 and CDR2 sequences are KGHSH and LQKENI. Trimming left V 3 bases short and J 1 base short, with 12 bases between. The CDR3 length is 16 residues.

V usage is TRBV6-4 and J usage is TRBJ1-2; unclear D gene. V was trimmed by 2 bases and J by 2 bases, leaving 12 bases between them. Germline CDR1 and CDR2: MRHNA and SNTAGT. This CDR3 spans 15 amino acids. In DNA, the CDR3 is TGTGCCAGCAGTGACACACGGTCCCCCAACTATGGCTACACCTTC. As protein: CASSDTRSPNYGYTF.

The J gene is TRBJ1-5, the V gene TRBV19; perhaps TRBD1 as D (6 bases). Per germline, CDR1 LNHDA and CDR2 SQIVND (reference sequence). The CDR3 runs 17 residues. V was pared by 1 base and J by 1 base, with 14 bases between. The CDR3 region is CASSIGSGRGSNQPQHF. DNA of the CDR3: TGTGCCAGTAGTATAGGGTCCGGCAGGGGAAGCAATCAGCCCCAGCATTTT. Complete variable domain (other parts from reference TRBV19 and TRBJ1-5): DGGITQSPKYLFRKEGQNVTLSCEQNLNHDAMYWYRQDPGQGLRLIYYSQIVNDFQKGDIAEGYSVSREKKESFPLTVTSAQKNPTAFYLCASSIGSGRGSNQPQHFGDGTRLSIL.

V is TRBV4-3 and J is TRBJ2-3, with a weak D call TRBD2 (5 bases). The CDR3 is 10 residues long. Germline CDR1 reads LGHNA; CDR2 reads YSLEER. CDR3 bases: TGCGTTAAGAGGGCGAAGGCGCAGTATTTT. Translating it yields CVKRAKAQYF.

The J gene is TRBJ1-1, the V gene TRBV7-9; D perhaps matches TRBD1 (5 bases). Trimming removed 3 bases at V and 3 bases at J, with 20 bases between. CDR3 length: 17 amino acids. Germline V lookup: CDR1 SEHNR, CDR2 FQNEAQ (reference sequence). CDR3 sequence reads: CASSFPRGSQWDTEAFF. In DNA form, the CDR3 reads TGTGCCAGCAGCTTCCCTCGGGGCTCCCAATGGGACACTGAAGCTTTCTTT.

V gene TRBV6-1 combines with J gene TRBJ2-2; TRBD1 matches 9 bases. From germline, CDR1 is MNHNS and CDR2 SASEGT. The CDR3 consists of 17 residues. V was clipped by 0 bases and J by 4 bases; unmatched bases: 6. This chain's CDR3 is CASSEARGTGSTGELFF. CDR3 in DNA: TGTGCCAGCAGTGAAGCGCGGGGGACAGGGAGCACCGGGGAGCTGTTTTTT.